Each of the 24 T cell receptor beta chains below was sequenced from the same sample in a study of blood T cell repertoires in COVID-19. Profiled with immunoSEQ multiplex PCR; TCRdb holds only in-frame clones, not every one. The table lists 65,000 to 90,000 clones, about 88% of them singletons. Sequenced input: peripheral blood. The receptors here all came from a man at least 80 years old with COVID-19, enrolled during active disease.

The rearrangement uses TRBV10-3 and TRBJ2-7, with no clear D. This CDR3 comprises 14 residues. The V end lost 2 bases, the J end lost 0 bases, and 8 bases lay between the germline ends. Germline CDR1 is ENHRY and CDR2 is SYGVKD. The CDR3 is CAISEQASSYEQYF. CDR3 nucleotides: TGTGCCATCAGTGAGCAGGCATCCTCCTACGAGCAGTACTTC.

J is TRBJ1-3 and V is TRBV15; TRBD1 is a possible D gene (5 bases). The V end was cut by 4 bases, the J end by 0 bases, with 16 bases between. The CDR3 runs to 17 residues. The V gene's germline CDR1 is LNHNV and CDR2 YYDKDF (reference sequence). The CDR3 DNA is TGTGCCACCAGCACAAGGGGAATGTGGCGCTCTGGAAACACCATATATTTT. Protein: CATSTRGMWRSGNTIYF. Full variable domain (missing parts from reference TRBV15 and TRBJ1-3): DAMVIQNPRYQVTQFGKPVTLSCSQTLNHNVMYWYQQKSSQAPKLLFHYYDKDFNNEADTPDNFQSRRPNTSFCFLDIRSPGLGDTAMYLCATSTRGMWRSGNTIYFGEGSWLTVV.

This clone showed up just a few times. This sequence joins TRBV19 and TRBJ1-2, with unresolved D. V was trimmed by 5 bases and J by 2 bases, leaving 15 bases between them. Germline V gene data show CDR1 as LNHDA and CDR2 as SQIVND (reference sequence). The CDR3 runs to 15 residues. The CDR3: CASSPLLRSNYGYTF. DNA of the CDR3: TGTGCCAGTAGTCCTCTCCTCCGGAGCAACTATGGCTACACCTTC.

V usage is TRBV19 and J usage is TRBJ1-1, with TRBD1 identical over 9 bases. There are 13 residues in the CDR3. Germline values: CDR1 LNHDA, CDR2 SQIVND (reference sequence). J was trimmed by 3 bases and V by 9 bases; bases with no gene match: 5. CDR3 sequence: CASTDRGDTEAFF. DNA for the CDR3: TGTGCCAGCACGGACAGGGGAGACACTGAAGCTTTCTTT.

The gene calls are TRBV7-2 and TRBJ2-1, with D maybe TRBD2 (7 bases). Per germline, CDR1 SGHTA and CDR2 FQGNSA. V lost 5 bases and J 9 bases, leaving 20 bases between the germline ends. The CDR3 is made up of 15 amino acids. CDR3 amino acids: CASSRGGVPPPEQFF. The CDR3 DNA reads as TGTGCCAGCAGCAGGGGGGGGGTCCCGCCTCCTGAGCAGTTCTTC.

This chain joins TRBV29-1 and TRBJ1-1, with D possibly being TRBD1 (5 bases). Trimming cost V 3 bases and J 8 bases, with 10 bases left between them. Germline-derived CDR1 and CDR2 are SQVTM and ANQGSEA. CDR3 length equals 11 residues. CDR3 in amino acids: CSVDSTGEAFF. The CDR3 DNA is TGCAGCGTTGATAGCACAGGAGAAGCTTTCTTT.

This clone has only a few counts. J is TRBJ1-1 and V is TRBV19; D ambiguous. Looked up from germline, CDR1 is LNHDA and CDR2 is SQIVND (reference sequence). V lost 7 bases, J lost 8 bases, and 14 bases lay in between. The CDR3 has 12 amino acids. The CDR3 DNA sequence: TGTGCCAGTACCACATTAACGGGAGAAGCTTTCTTT. Translated: CASTTLTGEAFF.

V is TRBV19 and J is TRBJ2-7, with TRBD2 matching 10 bases. The germline V gene encodes CDR1 LNHDA and CDR2 SQIVND (reference sequence). The CDR3 contains 16 residues. V shed 1 base, J shed 0 bases, and the junction held 3 bases outside the gene matches. Here the CDR3 DNA reads TGTGCCAGTAGTATAGGGACTAGCGGAAGCTCCTACGAGCAGTACTTC. Translation gives CASSIGTSGSSYEQYF. The whole variable domain, filled in from reference TRBV19 and TRBJ2-7, reads DGGITQSPKYLFRKEGQNVTLSCEQNLNHDAMYWYRQDPGQGLRLIYYSQIVNDFQKGDIAEGYSVSREKKESFPLTVTSAQKNPTAFYLCASSIGTSGSSYEQYFGPGTRLTVT.

This clone was detected a few times. The V and J genes are TRBV5-1 and TRBJ1-1; TRBD1 aligns across 8 bases. The CDR3 loop spans 16 amino acids. V trimming: 0 bases; J trimming: 1 base; junction bases outside the gene matches: 5. The germline CDR1 and CDR2 sequences are SGHRS and YFSETQ. The CDR3 DNA sequence: TGCGCCAGCAGCTTGGTGACAGGGGCGGGGAACACTGAAGCTTTCTTT. Its translation: CASSLVTGAGNTEAFF.

This clone appeared a single time. The V gene is TRBV5-4, the J gene TRBJ1-1; maybe TRBD1 (6 bases). CDR3 length: 15 residues. The germline gives CDR1 SGHNT, CDR2 YYREEE (reference sequence). V was shortened by 7 bases and J by 3 bases, with 19 bases between the two germline ends. CDR3 DNA: TGTGCCAGCGGCCGGGGGGGGGCAGAGCACACTGAAGCTTTCTTT. It is translated as CASGRGGAEHTEAFF.

This rearrangement joins TRBV5-1 to TRBJ1-1; TRBD1 aligns across 7 bases. Looked up from germline, CDR1 is SGHRS and CDR2 is YFSETQ. CDR3 length: 15 amino acids. Trimming took 0 bases from V and 4 from J; bases not matched to a gene: 6. The CDR3 sequence is CASSLEATGLTEAFF. The CDR3 coding sequence is TGCGCCAGCAGCTTGGAGGCGACAGGGCTCACTGAAGCTTTCTTT.

This clone was counted a few times. This chain links TRBV7-9 with TRBJ1-1, with TRBD1 matching 10 bases. There are 14 residues in the CDR3. Germline lookup yields CDR1 SEHNR and CDR2 FQNEAQ (reference sequence). Trimming took 6 bases from V and 1 from J; bases not matched to a gene: 2. The CDR3 sequence: CASRRQGANTEAFF. The CDR3 DNA reads as TGTGCCAGCAGGAGACAGGGGGCGAACACTGAAGCTTTCTTT.

V usage is TRBV10-3 and J usage is TRBJ2-6; D might be TRBD1 (5 bases). The germline V gene encodes CDR1 ENHRY and CDR2 SYGVKD. V dropped 4 bases and J dropped 0 bases, with 10 bases sitting between them. CDR3 length equals 16 residues. In DNA form, the CDR3 reads TGTGCCATCAGTGGGACATCTTACTCTGGGGCCAACGTCCTGACTTTC. Protein product: CAISGTSYSGANVLTF.

The V gene is TRBV2, the J gene TRBJ1-3, with 7 bases matching TRBD1. The CDR3 is 14 residues long. Germline trimming cut 6 bases from V and 2 bases from J; bases unmatched to any gene: 4. Germline-derived CDR1 and CDR2 are SNHLY and FYNNEI. Here the CDR3 DNA reads TGTGCCAGCAGCGGGACAGCCCCTGGAAACACCATATATTTT. The encoded protein is CASSGTAPGNTIYF.

The gene calls are TRBV4-1 and TRBJ2-7; possibly TRBD2 for D (6 bases). There are 16 residues in the CDR3. The germline V and J ends were trimmed by 0 bases and 0 bases, with 12 bases remaining between them. Germline loops: CDR1 MGHRA, CDR2 YSYEKL. DNA of the CDR3: TGCGCCAGCAGCCAAGACTGGCCCGGGAGCTCCTACGAGCAGTACTTC. This translates into CASSQDWPGSSYEQYF.

This chain joins TRBV7-9 and TRBJ1-2, with 8 bases aligning to TRBD1. This CDR3 spans 15 amino acids. CDR1 is SEHNR and CDR2 is FQNEAQ in the germline V gene (reference sequence). The J segment lost 8 bases and the V segment lost 4 bases, leaving 12 bases of the junction unmatched. Here the CDR3 DNA reads TGTGCCAGCAGCTCGGGACAGGTGCGAGGGACCGGCTACACCTTC. It codes for CASSSGQVRGTGYTF.

The chain employs TRBV6-2 or TRBV6-3 and TRBJ1-1; D ambiguous. Germline assignment: CDR1 MNHEY and CDR2 SVGEGT. Trimming cost V 0 bases and J 7 bases, with 12 bases left between them. The CDR3 has 14 residues. The CDR3 protein is CASSYSGTTLEAFF. In DNA form, the CDR3 reads TGTGCCAGCAGTTACTCTGGCACAACCCTTGAAGCTTTCTTT.

V and J are TRBV5-5 and TRBJ1-2, with D perhaps TRBD1 (5 bases). In germline, CDR1 is SGHKS, CDR2 YYEKEE (reference sequence). The CDR3 is made up of 16 amino acids. V lost 0 bases and J lost 8, with 20 bases in between. CDR3 nucleotides: TGTGCCAGCAGCTTGGTCCTCGCAGGGATTATGGGGGGCTACACCTTC. It yields the protein CASSLVLAGIMGGYTF.

The chain has TRBV7-3 and TRBJ2-1; D remains unclear. The CDR3 covers 15 residues. The V gene lost 3 bases and the J gene lost 2 bases, with 11 bases spanning the gap. The germline CDR1 and CDR2 sequences are SGHTA and FQGTGA. The CDR3 is CASSFQASPYNEQFF. CDR3 in DNA: TGTGCCAGCAGCTTCCAGGCCTCCCCCTACAATGAGCAGTTCTTC.

The chain links TRBV7-3 to TRBJ1-1; 7 bases match TRBD1. The trim removed 2 bases at V and 1 base at J, leaving 4 bases unmatched. The CDR3 is made up of 15 amino acids. From germline, CDR1 is SGHTA and CDR2 FQGTGA. The CDR3 spells CASSLDRVGNTEAFF. For the CDR3, the DNA is TGTGCCAGCAGCTTAGACAGGGTCGGGAACACTGAAGCTTTCTTT.

The chain carries TRBV11-1 and TRBJ2-7; D ambiguous. The CDR3 runs to 12 residues. With 5 bases removed from V and 0 bases from J, the gap between germline ends came to 5 bases. Germline V lookup: CDR1 SGHAT, CDR2 FQDESV (reference sequence). CDR3: CASSLGSYEQYF. The CDR3 bases are TGTGCCAGCAGCCTCGGCTCCTACGAGCAGTACTTC.

The chain combines TRBV18 with TRBJ2-1, with 8 bases lining up with TRBD2. The J segment lost 8 bases and the V segment lost 0 bases, leaving 6 bases of the junction unmatched. The CDR3 contains 15 residues. The V gene's germline CDR1 is KGHSH and CDR2 LQKENI. CDR3 sequence: CASSPPGGGFDEQFF. CDR3 nucleotides: TGTGCCAGCTCACCACCTGGCGGGGGGTTCGATGAGCAGTTCTTC.

The sample holds a few counts of this clone. V and J are TRBV28 and TRBJ1-1; D is perhaps TRBD1 (6 bases). Trimming removed 1 base at V and 3 bases at J, with 12 bases between. CDR1 and CDR2 from the germline V gene are MDHEN and SYDVKM. CDR3 length: 15 amino acids. Here the CDR3 DNA reads TGTGCCAGCAGTTTATATGAACAGGGTGACACTGAAGCTTTCTTT. It yields the protein CASSLYEQGDTEAFF.

V usage is TRBV29-1 and J usage is TRBJ2-7, with D possibly matching TRBD1 (6 bases). Trimming removed 1 base from V and 3 bases from J, with 7 bases in between. The CDR3 loop spans 12 amino acids. CDR1 is SQVTM and CDR2 is ANQGSEA in the germline V gene. CDR3 sequence reads: CSVEGTDYEQYF. The CDR3 DNA sequence: TGCAGCGTTGAAGGGACAGACTACGAGCAGTACTTC.